Listed here are 19 T cell receptor beta chains from one sample, sequenced in a study of identical twins. TCRdb reprocessed the 5' RACE reads via MiXCR and lists one record per CDR3 protein. Of approximately 240,000 distinct CDR3 sequences listed, 11% to 15% were seen once; the top ten hold around 9%. Sequencing input: memory (CD45RO+) T cells sorted from blood. These receptors all come from a woman younger than 35 in good health.

This clonotype occurred many times. The gene calls are TRBV7-2 and TRBJ2-5; 10 bases agree with TRBD2. V was pared by 5 bases and J by 4 bases, with 10 bases of the junction left unmatched. This CDR3 is 16 amino acids long. Germline CDR1 SGHTA, CDR2 FQGNSA. CDR3 nucleotide sequence: TGTGCCAGCAGCCAACGGAACCGACTAGCGGGAGAGACCCAGTACTTC. Its translation: CASSQRNRLAGETQYF.

This clonotype was recorded at least ten times. This chain uses TRBV7-6 with TRBJ2-7; possibly TRBD2 for D (5 bases). CDR1 and CDR2 from the germline V gene are SGHVS and FNYEAQ. V lost 6 bases and J lost 2, with 14 bases in between. This CDR3 spans 14 amino acids. The CDR3 here is CASSGSGLAYEQYF. The CDR3 bases are TGTGCCAGCAGTGGGTCGGGATTGGCCTACGAGCAGTACTTC.

The chain joins TRBV5-5 to TRBJ2-5, with 10 bases fitting TRBD2. Germline V lookup: CDR1 SGHKS, CDR2 YYEKEE (reference sequence). CDR3 length: 18 amino acids. V lost 2 bases to trimming and J lost 4 bases; unmatched junction nucleotides: 14. The CDR3: CASSFIGQAGGEGETQYF. DNA of the CDR3: TGTGCCAGCAGCTTCATTGGCCAAGCGGGAGGGGAAGGAGAGACCCAGTACTTC. The whole variable domain, remainder taken from reference TRBV5-5 and TRBJ2-5, is DAGVTQSPTHLIKTRGQQVTLRCSPISGHKSVSWYQQVLGQGPQFIFQYYEKEERGRGNFPDRFSARQFPNYSSELNVNALLLGDSALYLCASSFIGQAGGEGETQYFGPGTRLLVL.

This clonotype was observed at least ten times. V gene TRBV28 combines with J gene TRBJ2-7, with D tentatively TRBD2 (6 bases). V was clipped by 4 bases and J by 9 bases, with 16 bases between them. The CDR3 consists of 13 residues. Germline CDR1 reads MDHEN; CDR2 reads SYDVKM. The CDR3: CASSWSGAPGQYF. The CDR3 nucleotides read TGTGCCAGCAGTTGGTCGGGAGCCCCGGGGCAGTACTTC. Full variable domain (outside the CDR3, taken from reference TRBV28 and TRBJ2-7): DVKVTQSSRYLVKRTGEKVFLECVQDMDHENMFWYRQDPGLGLRLIYFSYDVKMKEKGDIPEGYSVSREKKERFSLILESASTNQTSMYLCASSWSGAPGQYFGPGTRLTVT.

In regard to this clonotype: The junction departs from the called germline gene at one end, perhaps through a read error. V gene TRBV12-3 or TRBV12-4 combines with J gene TRBJ2-5; no definite D call. The CDR3 loop spans 13 amino acids. This CDR3 is CASSFVIQETQCF. CDR3 DNA sequence: TGTGCCAGCAGTTTCGTAATCCAAGAGACCCAGTGCTTC.

The rearrangement joins TRBV3-1 to TRBJ1-1; 7 bases are shared with TRBD1. The V gene end was trimmed by 3 bases and the J gene end by 8 bases; junction bases not matched to a gene: 3. CDR3 length equals 12 residues. Germline V lookup: CDR1 LGHDT, CDR2 YNNKEL (reference sequence). As DNA, the CDR3 is TGTGCCAGCAGCCACTGGGACAGAGAAGCTTTCTTT. Protein product: CASSHWDREAFF.

Only a few counts were recorded for this clonotype. The J gene is TRBJ1-2, the V gene TRBV29-1; 8 positions match TRBD1. The CDR3 totals 11 residues. Germline V gene lookup returns CDR1 SQVTM and CDR2 ANQGSEA. Losses at the gene ends were 7 bases for V and 8 bases for J; bases not matched to a gene: 6. The CDR3 region is CSAGQGGGYTF. Here the CDR3 DNA reads TGCAGCGCCGGACAGGGCGGAGGCTACACCTTC. The full variable domain, completed using reference TRBV29-1 and TRBJ1-2, is SAVISQKPSRDICQRGTSLTIQCQVDSQVTMMFWYRQQPGQSLTLIATANQGSEATYESGFVIDKFPISRPNLTFSTLTVSNMSPEDSSIYLCSAGQGGGYTFGSGTRLTVV.

The rearrangement links TRBV19 to TRBJ1-2; D remains unclear. CDR1 and CDR2 from the germline V gene are LNHDA and SQIVND (reference sequence). Between the trimmed V and J ends, which lost 7 bases and 4 bases, there was a span of 13 bases. CDR3 size: 13 residues. In DNA form, the CDR3 reads TGTGCCAGTATGCCGGGAGCCCTCTATGGCTACACCTTC. Translated: CASMPGALYGYTF.

This clonotype came up many times. V is TRBV12-3 or TRBV12-4 and J is TRBJ2-4; no firm D call. The CDR3 extends over 11 amino acids. V was clipped by 2 bases and J by 12 bases, with 8 bases between them. The CDR3 DNA reads TGTGCCAGCAGTTTAAAAGGTCCTCAGTACTTC. Protein product: CASSLKGPQYF.

The J gene is TRBJ2-1, the V gene TRBV12-5; D gene unclear. This CDR3 region has 16 residues. The germline gives CDR1 LGHNT, CDR2 FRNRAP. V was shortened by 1 base and J by 0 bases, with 10 bases between the two germline ends. CDR3 coding DNA: TGTGCTAGTGGTTTGGGGCTGTCGAGCTCCTACAATGAGCAGTTCTTC. Translating gives CASGLGLSSSYNEQFF.

The chain has TRBV12-3 or TRBV12-4 and TRBJ2-5; 7 positions agree with TRBD1. J lost 5 bases, V lost 5 bases, and 20 bases had no gene match. The CDR3 extends over 18 amino acids. The CDR3, as DNA: TGTGCCAGCAGTCTGTCATACGACAGGGTGGGTGGACGGGAGACCCAGTACTTC. Residues: CASSLSYDRVGGRETQYF.

This clonotype was detected a few times. The chain couples TRBV15 to TRBJ1-2; perhaps TRBD1 as D (5 bases). The germline V and J ends were trimmed by 1 base and 2 bases, with 8 bases remaining between them. The CDR3 loop spans 14 amino acids. Germline CDR1 reads LNHNV; CDR2 reads YYDKDF (reference sequence). The CDR3 region has the DNA TGTGCCACCAGCAGAGGACAGAAGAACTATGGCTACACCTTC. Translated: CATSRGQKNYGYTF.

The V and J genes are TRBV5-5 and TRBJ1-6; D not certain. Per the germline V gene, CDR1 is SGHKS and CDR2 is YYEKEE (reference sequence). This CDR3 has 14 amino acids. V lost 1 base to trimming and J lost 10 bases, with 12 bases between them. For the CDR3, the DNA is TGTGCCAGCAGCTTGTGGGAGATCGGCTCACCCCTCCACTTT. Its protein is CASSLWEIGSPLHF.

This clonotype has more than one count but fewer than ten. CDR3: CSVGQGMEKLFF. The CDR3 nucleotides read TGCAGCGTTGGACAGGGCATGGAAAAACTGTTTTTT. This chain connects TRBV29-1 to TRBJ1-4; TRBD1 matches at 7 bases. Germline V lookup: CDR1 SQVTM, CDR2 ANQGSEA. The CDR3 totals 12 residues. V was clipped by 4 bases and J by 8 bases; unmatched bases: 4.

This clonotype has a handful of counts. The chain employs TRBV2 and TRBJ2-3, with D hard to call. The CDR3 runs 15 residues. Trimming stripped 2 bases from V and 6 bases from J, with 15 bases between. CDR1 and CDR2 from the germline V gene are SNHLY and FYNNEI. The CDR3 sequence is CASSEKRLEVDTQYF. The CDR3 coding sequence is TGTGCCAGCAGTGAAAAACGGCTAGAGGTTGATACGCAGTATTTT.

This clonotype was picked up a small number of times. The chain employs TRBV6-1 and TRBJ2-7, with 8 nucleotides matching TRBD1. The CDR3 length is 15 residues. V shed 7 bases and J 2 bases; nucleotides not matched to a gene: 10. Germline loops: CDR1 MNHNS, CDR2 SASEGT. CDR3 in amino acids: CASKRRQGPAYEQYF. Here the CDR3 DNA reads TGTGCCAGCAAGCGCCGACAGGGGCCAGCCTACGAGCAGTACTTC.

This clonotype was seen ten or more times. The chain recombines TRBV18 with TRBJ1-1; 9 bases agree with TRBD1. The CDR3 contains 14 residues. Germline CDR1 KGHSH, CDR2 LQKENI. Unmatched junction bases numbered 7, after V lost 6 bases and J lost 5 bases. The DNA of the CDR3 is TGTGCCAGCTCCCCGACAGGGGGATCAACTGAAGCTTTCTTT. It specifies CASSPTGGSTEAFF.

In this sample, this clonotype turned up a few times. J is TRBJ2-1 and V is TRBV24-1; weak D call: TRBD1 (5 bases). Looked up from germline, CDR1 is KGHDR and CDR2 is SFDVKD. The CDR3 spans 14 residues. V lost 3 bases and J lost 6, with 11 bases in between. CDR3 region: CATSDPTGGNEQFF. CDR3 DNA: TGTGCCACCAGTGATCCCACAGGTGGCAATGAGCAGTTCTTC.

This clonotype has only a few counts. The chain uses TRBV5-1 and TRBJ2-6, with 8 bases that match TRBD1. The V gene end was trimmed by 1 base and the J gene end by 6 bases; junction bases not matched to a gene: 9. In germline, CDR1 is SGHRS, CDR2 YFSETQ. This CDR3 is 17 amino acids long. CDR3 bases: TGCGCCAGCAGCTTGTCGGGTGGGACAGGAGCGGCCAACGTCCTGACTTTC. Translated: CASSLSGGTGAANVLTF.